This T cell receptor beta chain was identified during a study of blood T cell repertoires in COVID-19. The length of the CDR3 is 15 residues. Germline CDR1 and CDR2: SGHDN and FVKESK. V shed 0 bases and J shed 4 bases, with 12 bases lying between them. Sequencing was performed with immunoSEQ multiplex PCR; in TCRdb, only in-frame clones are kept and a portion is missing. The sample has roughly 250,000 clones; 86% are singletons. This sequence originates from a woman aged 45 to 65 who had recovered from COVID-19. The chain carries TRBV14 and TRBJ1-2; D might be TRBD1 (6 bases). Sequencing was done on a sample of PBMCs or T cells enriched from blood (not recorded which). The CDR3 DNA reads TGTGCCAGCAGCCAAGACCTACAGGGTTTCTATGGCTACACCTTC. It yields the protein CASSQDLQGFYGYTF.